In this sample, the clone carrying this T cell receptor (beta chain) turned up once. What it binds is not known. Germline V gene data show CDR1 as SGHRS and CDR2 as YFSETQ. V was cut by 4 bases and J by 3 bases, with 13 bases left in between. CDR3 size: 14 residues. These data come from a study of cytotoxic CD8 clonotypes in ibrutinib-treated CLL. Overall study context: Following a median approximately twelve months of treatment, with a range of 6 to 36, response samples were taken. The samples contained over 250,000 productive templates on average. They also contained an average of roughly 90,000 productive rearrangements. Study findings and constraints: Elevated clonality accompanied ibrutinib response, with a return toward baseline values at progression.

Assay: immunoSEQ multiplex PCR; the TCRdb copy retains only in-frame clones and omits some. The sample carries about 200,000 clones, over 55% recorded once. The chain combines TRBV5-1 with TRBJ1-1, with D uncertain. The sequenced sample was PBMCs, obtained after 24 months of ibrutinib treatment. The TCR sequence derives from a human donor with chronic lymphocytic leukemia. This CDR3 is CASSIDGSYTEAFF. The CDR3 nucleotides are TGCGCCAGCAGCATCGACGGTTCCTACACTGAAGCTTTCTTT.